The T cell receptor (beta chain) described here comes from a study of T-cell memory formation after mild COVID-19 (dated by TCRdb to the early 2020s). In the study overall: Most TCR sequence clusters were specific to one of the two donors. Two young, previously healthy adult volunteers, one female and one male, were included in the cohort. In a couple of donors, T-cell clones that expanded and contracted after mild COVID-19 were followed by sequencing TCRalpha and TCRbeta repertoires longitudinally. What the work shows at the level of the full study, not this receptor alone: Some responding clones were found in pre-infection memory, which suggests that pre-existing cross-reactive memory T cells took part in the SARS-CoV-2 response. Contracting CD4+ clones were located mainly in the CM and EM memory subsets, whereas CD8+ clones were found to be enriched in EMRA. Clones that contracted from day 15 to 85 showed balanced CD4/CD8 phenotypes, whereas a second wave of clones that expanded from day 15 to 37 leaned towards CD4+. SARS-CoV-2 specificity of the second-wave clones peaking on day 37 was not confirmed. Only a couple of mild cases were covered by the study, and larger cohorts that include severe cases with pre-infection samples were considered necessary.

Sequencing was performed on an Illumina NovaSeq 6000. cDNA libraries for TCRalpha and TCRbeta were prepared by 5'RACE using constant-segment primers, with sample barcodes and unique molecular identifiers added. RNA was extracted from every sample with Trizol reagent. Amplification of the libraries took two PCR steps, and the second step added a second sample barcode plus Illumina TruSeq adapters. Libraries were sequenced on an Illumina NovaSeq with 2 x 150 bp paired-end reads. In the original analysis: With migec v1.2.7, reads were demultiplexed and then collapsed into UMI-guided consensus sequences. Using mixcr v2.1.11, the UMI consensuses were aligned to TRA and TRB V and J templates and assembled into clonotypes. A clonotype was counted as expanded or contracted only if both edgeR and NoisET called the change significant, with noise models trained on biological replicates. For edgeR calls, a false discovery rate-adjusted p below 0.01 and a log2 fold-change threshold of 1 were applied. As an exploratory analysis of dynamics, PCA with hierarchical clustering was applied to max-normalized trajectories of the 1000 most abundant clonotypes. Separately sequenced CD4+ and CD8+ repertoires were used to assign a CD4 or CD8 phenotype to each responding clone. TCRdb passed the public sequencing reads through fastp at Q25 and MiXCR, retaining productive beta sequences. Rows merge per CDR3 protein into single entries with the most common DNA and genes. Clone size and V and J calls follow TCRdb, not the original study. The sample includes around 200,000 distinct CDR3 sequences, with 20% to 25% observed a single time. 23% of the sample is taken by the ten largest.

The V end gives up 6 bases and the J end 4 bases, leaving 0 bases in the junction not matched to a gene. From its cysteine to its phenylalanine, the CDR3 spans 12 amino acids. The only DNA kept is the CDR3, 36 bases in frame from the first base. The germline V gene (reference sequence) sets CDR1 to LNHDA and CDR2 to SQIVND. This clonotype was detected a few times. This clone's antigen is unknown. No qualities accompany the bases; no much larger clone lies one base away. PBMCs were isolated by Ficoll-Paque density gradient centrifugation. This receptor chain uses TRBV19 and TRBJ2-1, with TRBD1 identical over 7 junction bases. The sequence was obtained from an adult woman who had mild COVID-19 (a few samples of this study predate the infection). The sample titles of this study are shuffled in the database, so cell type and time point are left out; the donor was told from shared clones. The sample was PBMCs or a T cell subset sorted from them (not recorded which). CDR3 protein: CASRDRYNEQFF. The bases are TGTGCCAGTAGGGACAGGTACAATGAGCAGTTCTTC.